One and the same sample provided the 7 T cell receptor beta chains below, sequenced in a study of blood T cell repertoires in COVID-19. Repertoires were generated with immunoSEQ multiplex PCR, while TCRdb's copy carries only in-frame clones and drops some. This table has approximately 140,000 clones, 88% appearing once. Sequenced sample: PBMCs or T cells enriched from blood (not recorded which). These receptors were collected from a woman younger than 45 with acute COVID-19.

CDR3 amino acids: CASSLDRTGNYGYTF. The CDR3 nucleotides are TGTGCCAGCAGTTTGGATCGGACAGGGAACTATGGCTACACCTTC. This chain connects TRBV27 to TRBJ1-2, with TRBD1 identical over 8 bases. V shed 3 bases, J shed 2 bases, and the junction held 5 bases outside the gene matches. This CDR3 region has 15 residues. Germline lookup yields CDR1 MNHEY and CDR2 SMNVEV (reference sequence).

The chain couples TRBV15 to TRBJ1-4; D is uncertain. This CDR3 comprises 15 residues. The ends were cut back, 1 base at V and 0 bases at J, with 6 bases in the middle. CDR1 and CDR2 (germline): LNHNV, YYDKDF (reference sequence). CDR3 DNA: TGTGCCACCAGCAGAGGACTGTCAACTAATGAAAAACTGTTTTTT. It is translated as CATSRGLSTNEKLFF.

This clone was seen only a few times. As DNA, the CDR3 is TGTGCCAGCAGCTTGTCCGGGGTGGACACCGGGGAGCTGTTTTTT. Translating gives CASSLSGVDTGELFF. This rearrangement joins TRBV5-5 to TRBJ2-2, with D perhaps TRBD2 (5 bases). The germline V and J ends were trimmed by 1 base and 3 bases, with 10 bases remaining between them. Germline loops: CDR1 SGHKS, CDR2 YYEKEE (reference sequence). This CDR3 has 15 amino acids. The full variable domain, in which reference TRBV5-5 and TRBJ2-2 provide the parts outside the CDR3, is DAGVTQSPTHLIKTRGQQVTLRCSPISGHKSVSWYQQVLGQGPQFIFQYYEKEERGRGNFPDRFSARQFPNYSSELNVNALLLGDSALYLCASSLSGVDTGELFFGEGSRLTVL.

The chain has TRBV3-1 (or the pseudogene TRBV3-2) and TRBJ2-2; TRBD2 aligns across 10 bases. Germline trimming cut 2 bases from V and 6 bases from J; bases unmatched to any gene: 12. The germline V gene has CDR1 LGHDT and CDR2 YNNKEL (reference sequence). This CDR3 is built from 18 residues. Here the CDR3 DNA reads TGTGCCAGCAGCCAAAGATCCGGGCTAGCGGGAGTCCCCGGGGAGCTGTTTTTT. Its protein product is CASSQRSGLAGVPGELFF.

The V gene is TRBV5-4, the J gene TRBJ1-1; D unclear. This CDR3 has 16 residues. V lost 3 bases, J lost 0 bases, and 15 bases lay in between. From germline, CDR1 is SGHNT and CDR2 YYREEE (reference sequence). The CDR3 nucleotides are TGTGCCAGCAGCTCCCTCCTCTCAACGGTGAACACTGAAGCTTTCTTT. Translated: CASSSLLSTVNTEAFF. Drawing the rest from reference TRBV5-4 and TRBJ1-1, the complete variable domain is ETGVTQSPTHLIKTRGQQVTLRCSSQSGHNTVSWYQQALGQGPQFIFQYYREEENGRGNFPPRFSGLQFPNYSSELNVNALELDDSALYLCASSSLLSTVNTEAFFGQGTRLTVV.

The chain joins TRBV13 to TRBJ2-1, with D unclear. The CDR3 covers 11 residues. CDR1 is PRHDT, CDR2 FYEKMQ, per germline (reference sequence). The V end lost 2 bases, the J end lost 10 bases, and 6 bases lay between the germline ends. CDR3 DNA sequence: TGTGCCAGCAGCTTACCCCAAGAGCAGTTCTTC. Encoded protein: CASSLPQEQFF. Drawing the rest from reference TRBV13 and TRBJ2-1, the complete variable domain is AAGVIQSPRHLIKEKRETATLKCYPIPRHDTVYWYQQGPGQDPQFLISFYEKMQSDKGSIPDRFSAQQFSDYHSELNMSSLELGDSALYFCASSLPQEQFFGPGTRLTVL.

The V gene is TRBV7-3, the J gene TRBJ2-2; 9 nucleotides agree with TRBD2. This CDR3 region has 17 residues. Germline lookup yields CDR1 SGHTA and CDR2 FQGTGA. The J segment lost 4 bases and the V segment lost 0 bases, leaving 6 bases of the junction unmatched. The CDR3 loop reads CASSLTGGAGGTGELFF. Written as DNA, the CDR3 is TGTGCCAGCAGCTTAACGGGCGGAGCGGGGGGCACCGGGGAGCTGTTTTTT.